This TCR beta chain was captured by sequencing in a study of response to subunit inactivated influenza vaccine. The CDR3 extends over 16 amino acids. The V gene's germline CDR1 is SGHTA and CDR2 FQGNSA. The germline V and J ends were trimmed by 1 base and 6 bases, with 13 bases remaining between them. On this clonotype itself: Its antigen remains unknown.

One entry per CDR3 protein, called by TCRdb with MiXCR from the RT-PCR reads. The sample shows some 500,000 distinct CDR3 sequences, about 25% of them seen only once. General observations from the study: Authors proposed each seasonal influenza vaccination draws in few new T cells.

The source was CD4+ T cells sorted from PBMCs, collected roughly 5 days after vaccination. This sequence was found in a man aged 45 to 65 who received an inactivated influenza vaccine. The chain combines TRBV7-2 with TRBJ1-6; D remains unclear. CDR3 DNA: TGTGCCAGCAGCTTAGTGGAGGGTGGTCGTAATTCACCCCTCCACTTT. Protein: CASSLVEGGRNSPLHF.